The 2 T cell receptor beta chains listed next were all sequenced from one sample in a study of blood T cell repertoires in COVID-19. Sequencing used immunoSEQ multiplex PCR; TCRdb keeps in-frame clones, though not all of them. Counted here are 400,000 to 500,000 clones, around 89% occurring once; the ten biggest clones make up less than 2%. The source material was PBMCs or T cells enriched from blood (not recorded which). The receptors stem from a woman in her thirties or forties who had recovered from COVID-19.

The chain has TRBV4-3 and TRBJ1-3, with 9 bases fitting TRBD1. Germline lookup yields CDR1 LGHNA and CDR2 YSLEER. V shed 2 bases and J 0 bases; nucleotides not matched to a gene: 14. The CDR3 has 20 residues. The DNA for the CDR3 is TGCGCCAGCAGCCAAAGACCGGGACAGGGCTCTACGATCTCTGGAAACACCATATATTTT. This sequence encodes CASSQRPGQGSTISGNTIYF.

J is TRBJ2-7 and V is TRBV9; weak D call: TRBD2 (6 bases). The CDR3 totals 16 residues. V was shortened by 4 bases and J by 5 bases, with 22 bases between the two germline ends. Germline V CDR1 and CDR2: SGDLS, YYNGEE. Here the CDR3 DNA reads TGTGCCAGCAGCCCCCGTCAACGCGGGGCAGTCGACGAGCAGTACTTC. Amino acids: CASSPRQRGAVDEQYF.